Below, 18 T cell receptor beta chains from the same sample are listed, as sequenced in a study of identifying expanded T cells in peripheral blood. Sequencing was performed with immunoSEQ multiplex PCR; in TCRdb, only in-frame clones are kept and a portion is missing. The profile covers roughly 130,000 clones, with 75% to 90% appearing a single time and approximately 8.9% taken by the ten largest. The sequenced material came from blood. Receptors originate from a person aged 18 to 70 in good health.

The chain joins TRBV7-2 to TRBJ1-1, with D possibly matching TRBD1 (5 bases). Germline V gene sequence: CDR1 SGHTA, CDR2 FQGNSA. V gave up 0 bases and J gave up 5 bases, with 13 bases separating them. The CDR3 length is 15 residues. CDR3 amino acids: CASSLAFGAGTEAFF. CDR3 DNA: TGTGCCAGCAGCTTAGCGTTTGGGGCGGGTACTGAAGCTTTCTTT. The whole variable domain, remainder taken from reference TRBV7-2 and TRBJ1-1, is GAGVSQSPSNKVTEKGKDVELRCDPISGHTALYWYRQSLGQGLEFLIYFQGNSAPDKSGLPSDRFSAERTGGSVSTLTIQRTQQEDSAVYLCASSLAFGAGTEAFFGQGTRLTVV.

The V and J genes are TRBV27 and TRBJ1-1; no definite D call. The CDR3 runs 14 residues. Deletions cut 6 bases from V and 0 bases from J, with 11 bases between. CDR1 and CDR2 (germline): MNHEY, SMNVEV (reference sequence). DNA for the CDR3: TGTGCCAGCAGCTCCCGGGCCATGAACACTGAAGCTTTCTTT. This codes for CASSSRAMNTEAFF.

The chain has TRBV7-3 and TRBJ2-1, with unresolved D. This CDR3 contains 14 residues. Trimming cost V 1 base and J 5 bases, with 9 bases left between them. Germline V gene sequence: CDR1 SGHTA, CDR2 FQGTGA. The CDR3 DNA is TGTGCCAGCAGCTTAATTTCTGGAAACAATGAGCAGTTCTTC. As protein: CASSLISGNNEQFF.

This chain connects TRBV19 to TRBJ1-2; 8 bases map to TRBD1. Trimming at V came to 0 bases and at J to 3 bases, leaving 3 bases not matched to a gene. Germline CDR1 is LNHDA and CDR2 is SQIVND (reference sequence). The CDR3 has 15 residues. The CDR3 DNA is TGTGCCAGTAGTATAGACGCAGGGGGCGACTATGGCTACACCTTC. Amino acid sequence: CASSIDAGGDYGYTF.

The rearrangement joins TRBV6-5 to TRBJ2-1; D not resolved. The CDR3 has 13 residues. Looked up from germline, CDR1 is MNHEY and CDR2 is SVGAGI. V was shortened by 6 bases and J by 3 bases, with 9 bases between the two germline ends. The CDR3 here is CASSPFIYNEQFF. DNA for the CDR3: TGTGCCAGCAGCCCATTTATCTACAATGAGCAGTTCTTC.

This clone was detected once. The chain couples TRBV2 to TRBJ2-2; D ambiguous. From germline, CDR1 is SNHLY and CDR2 FYNNEI. The CDR3 length is 14 residues. Trimming removed 4 bases from V and 1 base from J, with 7 bases in between. CDR3 sequence: CASSGSLNTGELFF. DNA for the CDR3: TGTGCCAGCAGTGGGAGCCTGAACACCGGGGAGCTGTTTTTT.

The chain combines TRBV23-1 with TRBJ2-7, with 8 bases matching TRBD1. TRBV23-1 is known as an ORF, though its function is uncertain. The CDR3 loop spans 14 amino acids. Trimming removed 8 bases from V and 6 bases from J; junction bases left unmatched: 12. The CDR3 protein is CASQTTGEKGEQYF. The CDR3 DNA is TGCGCCAGCCAAACGACAGGGGAAAAAGGCGAGCAGTACTTC.

The chain is built from TRBV5-1 and TRBJ2-1, with a possible D match to TRBD1 (6 bases). Germline-derived CDR1 and CDR2 are SGHRS and YFSETQ. The CDR3 length is 14 residues. V shed 3 bases and J shed 9 bases, with 16 bases lying between them. In DNA form, the CDR3 reads TGCGCCAGCAGCTCCACGCCACAGGGTGGTGAGCAGTTCTTC. Protein sequence: CASSSTPQGGEQFF.

The chain joins TRBV30 to TRBJ2-1; the D gene is possibly TRBD2 (6 bases). The CDR3 loop spans 11 amino acids. V lost 5 bases, J lost 4 bases, and 6 bases lay in between. The germline gives CDR1 GTSNPN, CDR2 SVGIG (reference sequence). The CDR3 DNA reads as TGTGCCTGGGGGAGGTACAATGAGCAGTTCTTC. Amino acids: CAWGRYNEQFF.

The V gene is TRBV6-1, the J gene TRBJ2-5; D could derive from TRBD1 or TRBD2 (5 bases each). Per germline, CDR1 MNHNS and CDR2 SASEGT. The CDR3 is made up of 14 amino acids. V lost 5 bases and J 2 bases, leaving 12 bases between the germline ends. This chain's CDR3 is CASSYGGFQETQYF. In DNA form, the CDR3 reads TGTGCCAGCAGTTATGGGGGTTTTCAAGAGACCCAGTACTTC.

This chain uses TRBV6-5 with TRBJ1-2; D remains unclear. The length of the CDR3 is 13 residues. CDR1 and CDR2 from the germline V gene are MNHEY and SVGAGI. V was cut by 4 bases and J by 5 bases, with 11 bases left in between. CDR3 DNA: TGTGCCAGCAGTTGGGGAACATGGTATGGCTACACCTTC. Its translation is CASSWGTWYGYTF.

This chain connects TRBV5-1 to TRBJ2-3; possible D gene TRBD2, 5 bases. The CDR3 is 14 residues long. Germline CDR1 reads SGHRS; CDR2 reads YFSETQ. Trimming left V 0 bases short and J 4 bases short, with 9 bases between. The CDR3 bases are TGCGCCAGCAGCTTGGGGGCGGGCGCAGATACGCAGTATTTT. It yields the protein CASSLGAGADTQYF.

The V call is TRBV7-6, the J call TRBJ2-5, with D unresolved. The V gene lost 4 bases and the J gene lost 5 bases, with 8 bases spanning the gap. CDR1 is SGHVS and CDR2 is FNYEAQ in the germline V gene. The CDR3 covers 12 residues. This CDR3 reads CASSSYRETQYF. CDR3 nucleotides: TGTGCCAGCAGCTCGTACCGGGAGACCCAGTACTTC.

The CDR3 loop reads CASSEIQTTYGYTF. The CDR3 bases are TGTGCCAGCAGTGAAATACAGACGACCTATGGCTACACCTTC. V and J are TRBV2 and TRBJ1-2; D is uncertain. The germline CDR1 and CDR2 sequences are SNHLY and FYNNEI. The CDR3 loop spans 14 amino acids. Trimming cost V 2 bases and J 4 bases, with 11 bases left between them.

This chain connects TRBV27 to TRBJ2-3; tentative D call: TRBD2 (6 bases). The CDR3 spans 14 residues. The germline V gene encodes CDR1 MNHEY and CDR2 SMNVEV (reference sequence). V lost 3 bases and J lost 1, with 8 bases in between. Here the CDR3 reads CASSFQRGTDTQYF. Here the CDR3 DNA reads TGTGCCAGCAGTTTTCAGCGGGGCACAGATACGCAGTATTTT.

The genes are TRBV5-1 and TRBJ2-7; 7 bases line up with TRBD2. The junction had 6 bases not matched to a gene; V was cut back by 2 bases and J by 1 base. The CDR3 is 15 amino acids. CDR1 is SGHRS and CDR2 is YFSETQ in the germline V gene. CDR3 in DNA: TGCGCCAGCAGCTTTTCAGCGGGATCTTCCTACGAGCAGTACTTC. Its protein product is CASSFSAGSSYEQYF. The variable domain in full, completed from reference TRBV5-1 and TRBJ2-7, reads KAGVTQTPRYLIKTRGQQVTLSCSPISGHRSVSWYQQTPGQGLQFLFEYFSETQRNKGNFPGRFSGRQFSNSRSEMNVSTLELGDSALYLCASSFSAGSSYEQYFGPGTRLTVT.

The V gene is TRBV10-3, the J gene TRBJ1-1, with 7 bases identical to TRBD1. The CDR3 has 13 residues. Per the germline V gene, CDR1 is ENHRY and CDR2 is SYGVKD. After removal of 10 bases from V and 3 bases from J, the junction contained 8 bases not matched to a gene. The CDR3 DNA follows: TGTGCCAGCACCCAGGGGGAGGACACTGAAGCTTTCTTT. Translating gives CASTQGEDTEAFF.

This clone was picked up a small number of times. The chain uses TRBV9 and TRBJ2-1; no clear D. The V gene lost 2 bases and the J gene lost 3 bases, with 9 bases spanning the gap. The germline CDR1 and CDR2 sequences are SGDLS and YYNGEE. CDR3 size: 14 residues. The chain's CDR3 is CASSVNTGYNEQFF. CDR3 DNA sequence: TGTGCCAGCAGCGTCAACACTGGCTACAATGAGCAGTTCTTC.